These T cell receptor beta chains were read from a single sample in a study of post-analysis software for immune sequencing data. One entry per CDR3 protein results from TCRdb running MiXCR on the PCR reads. The repertoire holds about 400,000 distinct CDR3 sequences, with roughly 30% as singletons. Sequencing was performed on blood. These receptors were taken from a girl aged 10-17 years with multiple sclerosis. CDR3s include the opening cysteine and the closing phenylalanine or tryptophan. Fields, in order: V gene, clone size, J gene, CDR3 length, D gene, CDR3 DNA, CDR3 protein. D genes are given only for firm matches. The size of a clone is reported for some rows only, either as once, few or many, or as a class for expanded clones.

v_gene: TRBV27
abundance: .
j_gene: TRBJ2-7
len: 13
d_gene: .
CDR3nt: TGTGCCAGCAGTTTCTCAGCCACCTACGAGCAGTACTTC
CDR3aa: CASSFSATYEQYF

v_gene: TRBV18
abundance: .
j_gene: TRBJ1-1
len: 12
d_gene: TRBD1
CDR3nt: TGTGCCAGCTCACCTCTTTGGGACAGGGTATTCTTT
CDR3aa: CASSPLWDRVFF

v_gene: TRBV7-3
abundance: few
j_gene: TRBJ2-3
len: 15
d_gene: TRBD2
CDR3nt: TGTGCCAGCAGCTTTGGGACTAGTAGCACAGATACGCAGTATTTT
CDR3aa: CASSFGTSSTDTQYF

v_gene: TRBV3-1
abundance: .
j_gene: TRBJ2-7
len: 12
d_gene: .
CDR3nt: TGTGCCACACCCGGACGGAGCTACGAGCAGTACTTC
CDR3aa: CATPGRSYEQYF

v_gene: TRBV5-6
abundance: few
j_gene: TRBJ1-2
len: 15
d_gene: TRBD1
CDR3nt: TGTGCCAGCAGCTTGGAAGGGGGCCTGAACTATGGCTACACCTTC
CDR3aa: CASSLEGGLNYGYTF

v_gene: TRBV11-2
abundance: .
j_gene: TRBJ2-1
len: 18
d_gene: TRBD2
CDR3nt: TGTGCCAGCAGCCCGGGGGTGGCGGGGGGTCCCTCCTACAATGAGCAGTTCTTC
CDR3aa: CASSPGVAGGPSYNEQFF

v_gene: TRBV18
abundance: .
j_gene: TRBJ2-7
len: 15
d_gene: .
CDR3nt: TGTGCCAGCTCACCACGGGGGCAGGGCGCCAACGAGCAGTACTTC
CDR3aa: CASSPRGQGANEQYF

v_gene: TRBV7-2
abundance: many
j_gene: TRBJ2-7
len: 14
d_gene: .
CDR3nt: TGTGCCAGCAGCTTTACCCCGAGTCTCAGCGAGCAGTACTTC
CDR3aa: CASSFTPSLSEQYF

v_gene: TRBV20-1
abundance: .
j_gene: TRBJ1-1
len: 14
d_gene: .
CDR3nt: TGCAGTGCTAAATCCCCCAGCATGAACACTGAAGCTTTCTTT
CDR3aa: CSAKSPSMNTEAFF

v_gene: TRBV24-1
abundance: few
j_gene: TRBJ2-5
len: 15
d_gene: .
CDR3nt: TGTGCCACCAGTGATCCCAGAGGGGGGGGAGAGACCAAGTACTTC
CDR3aa: CATSDPRGGGETKYF

v_gene: TRBV7-2
abundance: .
j_gene: TRBJ1-1
len: 12
d_gene: .
CDR3nt: TGTGCCAGCAGCTTATTCGGGGGAGCGGCTTTCTTT
CDR3aa: CASSLFGGAAFF

v_gene: TRBV7-2
abundance: many
j_gene: TRBJ2-7
len: 15
d_gene: .
CDR3nt: TGTGCCAGCAGCCCTCAAGGGGCACGAGGGAACGAGCAGTACTTC
CDR3aa: CASSPQGARGNEQYF

v_gene: TRBV7-9
abundance: few
j_gene: TRBJ2-7
len: 12
d_gene: .
CDR3nt: TGTGCCAGCAGCACCCAGGGGGGCGAGCAGTACTTC
CDR3aa: CASSTQGGEQYF

v_gene: TRBV3-1
abundance: .
j_gene: TRBJ1-2
len: 14
d_gene: .
CDR3nt: TGTGCCAGCAGCCAGCGCGCAGGGGTAGGGGGCTACACCTTC
CDR3aa: CASSQRAGVGGYTF

v_gene: TRBV5-1
abundance: few
j_gene: TRBJ1-1
len: 13
d_gene: .
CDR3nt: TGCGCCAGCTCTTGGTTAAAAAACACTGAAGCTTTCTTT
CDR3aa: CASSWLKNTEAFF

v_gene: TRBV7-9
abundance: .
j_gene: TRBJ2-7
len: 19
d_gene: .
CDR3nt: TGTGCCAGCAGCCCGATACAGGGTAGCGGACCGGGAGAGAAATACGAGCAGTACTTC
CDR3aa: CASSPIQGSGPGEKYEQYF

v_gene: TRBV6-4
abundance: .
j_gene: TRBJ1-1
len: 14
d_gene: .
CDR3nt: TGTGCCAGCAGTGACTCGCTGGACAGCACTGAAGCTTTCTTT
CDR3aa: CASSDSLDSTEAFF

v_gene: TRBV20-1
abundance: .
j_gene: TRBJ1-2
len: 14
d_gene: .
CDR3nt: TGCAGCCCAGAGGGGTTTCCTTCTAACTATGGCTACACCTTC
CDR3aa: CSPEGFPSNYGYTF

v_gene: TRBV2
abundance: .
j_gene: TRBJ2-1
len: 15
d_gene: .
CDR3nt: TGTGCCAGCATTGTCGACAGGCGCTCGTACAATGAGCAGTTCTTC
CDR3aa: CASIVDRRSYNEQFF

v_gene: TRBV20-1
abundance: .
j_gene: TRBJ1-1
len: 12
d_gene: .
CDR3nt: TGCAGTGCTAGAGAGGGGACGTCCGAAGCTTTCTTT
CDR3aa: CSAREGTSEAFF

v_gene: TRBV7-3
abundance: few
j_gene: TRBJ1-5
len: 13
d_gene: .
CDR3nt: TGTGCCAGCGTCCGGGGGTCGAATCAGCCCCAGCATTTT
CDR3aa: CASVRGSNQPQHF

v_gene: TRBV3-1
abundance: few
j_gene: TRBJ1-2
len: 16
d_gene: .
CDR3nt: TGTGCCAGCAGCCAAGAGAACGGCAGGGCTAGCCCTGGCTACACCTTC
CDR3aa: CASSQENGRASPGYTF

v_gene: TRBV28
abundance: .
j_gene: TRBJ2-7
len: 14
d_gene: TRBD1
CDR3nt: TGTGCCAGCAGTTCGGGACAGGGTGGCCTCGAGCAGTACTTC
CDR3aa: CASSSGQGGLEQYF

v_gene: TRBV25-1
abundance: .
j_gene: TRBJ2-7
len: 18
d_gene: .
CDR3nt: TGTGCCAGCAGTGGGTCCCCTTTCACTGGGACGGTTCGAGGCGAGCAGTACTTC
CDR3aa: CASSGSPFTGTVRGEQYF

v_gene: TRBV28
abundance: .
j_gene: TRBJ1-5
len: 15
d_gene: .
CDR3nt: TGTGCCAGCATTCGTACGGGGGTGGATGGACAGCCCCAGCATTTT
CDR3aa: CASIRTGVDGQPQHF

v_gene: TRBV6-1
abundance: .
j_gene: TRBJ2-3
len: 13
d_gene: .
CDR3nt: TGTGCCAGCAGTGAAAAAGAGCTGGATACGCAGTATTTT
CDR3aa: CASSEKELDTQYF

v_gene: TRBV29-1
abundance: .
j_gene: TRBJ2-1
len: 15
d_gene: TRBD1
CDR3nt: TGCAGCGCTCTATCGGACAGGGAGTTTATTGATGAGCAGTTCTTC
CDR3aa: CSALSDREFIDEQFF

v_gene: TRBV5-1
abundance: few
j_gene: TRBJ2-5
len: 15
d_gene: .
CDR3nt: TGCGCCAGCAACCCCTGGGAGGCGCTTCAAGAGACCCAGTACTTC
CDR3aa: CASNPWEALQETQYF

v_gene: TRBV12-3/TRBV12-4
abundance: .
j_gene: TRBJ2-1
len: 14
d_gene: .
CDR3nt: TGTGCCAGCAGTTTAGGCGGGCGTCACAATGAGCAGTTCTTC
CDR3aa: CASSLGGRHNEQFF

v_gene: TRBV6-4
abundance: .
j_gene: TRBJ2-2
len: 14
d_gene: TRBD1
CDR3nt: TGTGCCAGCAGAACAGGGGGGTACACCGGGGAGCTGTTTTTT
CDR3aa: CASRTGGYTGELFF

v_gene: TRBV4-1
abundance: .
j_gene: TRBJ2-3
len: 17
d_gene: .
CDR3nt: TGCGCCAGCAGCCCTACTCCGACAGGACTTAGCACAGATACGCAGTATTTT
CDR3aa: CASSPTPTGLSTDTQYF

v_gene: TRBV6-1
abundance: .
j_gene: TRBJ2-3
len: 15
d_gene: .
CDR3nt: TGTGCCAGCAGTGAGAAACAGGGAAGCACAGATACGCAGTATTTT
CDR3aa: CASSEKQGSTDTQYF

v_gene: TRBV4-1
abundance: .
j_gene: TRBJ2-5
len: 13
d_gene: .
CDR3nt: TGCGCCAGCAGCCGACAAGTCTTGGAGACCCAGTACTTC
CDR3aa: CASSRQVLETQYF

v_gene: TRBV5-5
abundance: few
j_gene: TRBJ1-6
len: 17
d_gene: .
CDR3nt: TGTGCCAGCAGCTGGGGAGGGGGGTTCTCCTACAATTCACCCCTCCACTTT
CDR3aa: CASSWGGGFSYNSPLHF

v_gene: TRBV20-1
abundance: .
j_gene: TRBJ2-1
len: 14
d_gene: TRBD2
CDR3nt: TGCAGTGCTACCGGACTAGCGGGGAATAATGAGCAGTTCTTC
CDR3aa: CSATGLAGNNEQFF

v_gene: TRBV6-5
abundance: .
j_gene: TRBJ1-1
len: 16
d_gene: .
CDR3nt: TGTGCCAGCAGTCAACCACCCTGGGGGGGAAACACTGAAGCTTTCTTT
CDR3aa: CASSQPPWGGNTEAFF

v_gene: TRBV6-1
abundance: few
j_gene: TRBJ1-2
len: 15
d_gene: .
CDR3nt: TGTGCCAGCAGTGATGGGGGGGCAGGGTACTATGGCTACACCTTC
CDR3aa: CASSDGGAGYYGYTF

v_gene: TRBV27
abundance: .
j_gene: TRBJ1-2
len: 15
d_gene: .
CDR3nt: TGTGCCAGCAGTTTAACGGGACCTAGCCCGTATGGCTACACCTTC
CDR3aa: CASSLTGPSPYGYTF

v_gene: TRBV12-3/TRBV12-4
abundance: .
j_gene: TRBJ2-3
len: 16
d_gene: .
CDR3nt: TGTGCCAGCAGTCCCTCAACGCGCAAGAGCACAGATACGCAGTATTTT
CDR3aa: CASSPSTRKSTDTQYF

v_gene: TRBV7-3
abundance: many
j_gene: TRBJ2-1
len: 16
d_gene: TRBD2
CDR3nt: TGTGCCAGCAGCCTATCTAGCGGGGGGGTTTACAATGAGCAGTTCTTC
CDR3aa: CASSLSSGGVYNEQFF

v_gene: TRBV5-1
abundance: few
j_gene: TRBJ2-3
len: 15
d_gene: .
CDR3nt: TGCGCCAGCAGCGTGACAGTTACTATCACAGATACGCAGTATTTT
CDR3aa: CASSVTVTITDTQYF

v_gene: TRBV12-3/TRBV12-4
abundance: .
j_gene: TRBJ1-1
len: 18
d_gene: TRBD1
CDR3nt: TGTGCCAGCACTTCGACCTACAGGGGCCTCCTTACGAACACTGAAGCTTTCTTT
CDR3aa: CASTSTYRGLLTNTEAFF

v_gene: TRBV4-1
abundance: .
j_gene: TRBJ2-3
len: 16
d_gene: .
CDR3nt: TGCGCCAGCAGCCACCCCAGGGAGCCCGTGACAGATACGCAGTATTTT
CDR3aa: CASSHPREPVTDTQYF

v_gene: TRBV28
abundance: .
j_gene: TRBJ1-6
len: 16
d_gene: .
CDR3nt: TGTGCCAGCAGCCTCGGCGGACTGTCGGGCAACTCACCCCTCCACTTT
CDR3aa: CASSLGGLSGNSPLHF

v_gene: TRBV12-3/TRBV12-4
abundance: few
j_gene: TRBJ2-7
len: 15
d_gene: TRBD1
CDR3nt: TGTGCCAGCAGTTTACGACAGGGCTACTCCTACGAGCAGTACTTC
CDR3aa: CASSLRQGYSYEQYF

v_gene: TRBV27
abundance: .
j_gene: TRBJ2-7
len: 14
d_gene: .
CDR3nt: TGTGCCAGCAGTCCGGGGGGCGCCCACTACGAGCAGTACTTC
CDR3aa: CASSPGGAHYEQYF

v_gene: TRBV7-2
abundance: few
j_gene: TRBJ2-1
len: 17
d_gene: TRBD2
CDR3nt: TGTGCCAGCAGCCGATTTGAGACTAGCGGGGCAGGGAATGAGCAGTTCTTC
CDR3aa: CASSRFETSGAGNEQFF

v_gene: TRBV28
abundance: .
j_gene: TRBJ2-5
len: 11
d_gene: .
CDR3nt: TGTGCCAGCGCGCAGTTCGAGACCCAGTACTTC
CDR3aa: CASAQFETQYF

v_gene: TRBV4-3
abundance: once
j_gene: TRBJ2-7
len: 15
d_gene: .
CDR3nt: TGCGCCAGCAACCAGCGGGCGGGGAGCTCCTACGAGCAGTACTTC
CDR3aa: CASNQRAGSSYEQYF